Listed here are 2 T cell receptor beta chains from one sample, sequenced in a study of T cell changes during pregnancy in multiple sclerosis (dated by TCRdb to between 2018 and 2020). The library was made by the immunoSEQ multiplex PCR assay. TCRdb obtained this table from immuneACCESS and retained in-frame rearrangements with V and J assigned. These tables miss some clones; where compared with another copy, unresolved V genes account for less than half of the shortfall, and the remainder is unexplained. For this sample there are tens of thousands of clones; 90% appear just once. The ten largest clonotypes hold approximately 0.5% of the sample. Sequencing was performed on CD4+ T cells from peripheral blood mononuclear cells, taken in the second trimester of pregnancy. These receptor sequences come from a female donor with multiple sclerosis, enrolled in a pregnancy study.

The chain links TRBV6-6 to TRBJ1-4; 7 bases are shared with TRBD1. Germline values: CDR1 MNHNY, CDR2 SVGAGI (reference sequence). The CDR3 is made up of 16 amino acids. With V trimmed by 9 bases and J by 6 bases, 16 bases remained unmatched. This chain's CDR3 is CASRQQGTHGYEKLFF. The CDR3 coding sequence is TGTGCCAGTCGGCAACAGGGGACTCACGGGTATGAAAAACTGTTTTTT.

V and J are TRBV19 and TRBJ2-7, with 7 nucleotides matching TRBD2. V lost 5 bases and J lost 2; bases outside the gene matches: 6. The CDR3 sequence is 14 residues long. Germline V gene data show CDR1 as LNHDA and CDR2 as SQIVND (reference sequence). The CDR3 protein is CASSHPGTTYEQYF. DNA of the CDR3: TGTGCCAGTAGTCACCCGGGGACTACCTACGAGCAGTACTTC.